This T cell receptor (beta chain) was sequenced during a study of cytomegalovirus exposure and HLA in healthy donors. Study information: An earlier analysis found some 100 million unique TCR beta sequences from about 179 million T cells.

PCR primers comprised 60 Vbeta and 13 Jbeta primers. The assay was immunoSEQ multiplex PCR, and TCRdb's table has in-frame clones only and misses some. Of roughly 100,000 clones listed, roughly 80% are singletons. This clone was detected only once. Its antigen is undetermined. Notes on the study in general: Researchers had no immune exposure information except CMV serostatus available.

This clonotype was obtained from a man in his fifties or sixties in good health and CMV-seronegative. Input material: PBMCs.

The CDR3 coding sequence is TGTGCCAGCAGCTCCAACAGGGGGTATGAAGCTTTCTTT. Amino acid sequence: CASSSNRGYEAFF. The rearrangement links TRBV7-3 to TRBJ1-1, with 8 bases fitting TRBD1. The CDR3 covers 13 residues. Unmatched junction bases numbered 5, after V lost 4 bases and J lost 7 bases. Germline V gives CDR1 SGHTA, CDR2 FQGTGA. The full variable domain, with the rest looked up from reference TRBV7-3 and TRBJ1-1, is GAGVSQTPSNKVTEKGKYVELRCDPISGHTALYWYRQSLGQGPEFLIYFQGTGAADDSGLPNDRFFAVRPEGSVSTLKIQRTERGDSAVYLCASSSNRGYEAFFGQGTRLTVV.